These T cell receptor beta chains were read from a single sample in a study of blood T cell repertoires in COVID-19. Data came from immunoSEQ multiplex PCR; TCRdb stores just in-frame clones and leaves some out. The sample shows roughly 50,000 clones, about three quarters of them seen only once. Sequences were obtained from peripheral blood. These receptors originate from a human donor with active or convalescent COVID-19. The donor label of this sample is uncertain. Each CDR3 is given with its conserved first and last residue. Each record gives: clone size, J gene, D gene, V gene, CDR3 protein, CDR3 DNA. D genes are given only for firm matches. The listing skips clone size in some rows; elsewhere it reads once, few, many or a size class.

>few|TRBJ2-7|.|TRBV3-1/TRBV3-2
CASSQDAGLGEQYF
TGTGCCAGCAGCCAAGACGCGGGGCTGGGCGAGCAGTACTTC
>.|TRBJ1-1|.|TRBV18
CASSPVVGGGTEAFF
TGTGCCAGCTCACCGGTCGTAGGGGGGGGGACTGAAGCTTTCTTT
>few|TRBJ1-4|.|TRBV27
CASSLETNEKLFF
TGTGCCAGCAGTTTAGAGACTAATGAAAAACTGTTTTTT
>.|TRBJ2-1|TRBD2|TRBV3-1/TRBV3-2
CASSQDTSGNSYNEQFF
TGTGCCAGCAGCCAAGATACTAGCGGAAACTCCTACAATGAGCAGTTCTTC
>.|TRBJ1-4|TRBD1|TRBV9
CASSVEGGGLEKLFF
TGTGCCAGCAGCGTAGAAGGAGGGGGCCTAGAAAAACTGTTTTTT
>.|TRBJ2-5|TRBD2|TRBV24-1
CATSEWTSGGTSQYF
TGTGCCACCAGTGAATGGACTAGCGGGGGAACGTCCCAGTACTTC
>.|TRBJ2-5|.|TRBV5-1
CASSLDRQGQETQYF
TGCGCCAGCAGCTTGGATCGGCAGGGTCAAGAGACCCAGTACTTC
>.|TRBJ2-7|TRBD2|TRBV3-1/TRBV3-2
CASSFSLGTSSEQYF
TGTGCCAGCAGCTTTTCTCTCGGGACTAGCTCCGAGCAATACTTC
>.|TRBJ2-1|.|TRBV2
CASSAVGGINNEQFF
TGTGCCAGCAGCGCAGTGGGGGGAATCAACAATGAGCAGTTCTTC
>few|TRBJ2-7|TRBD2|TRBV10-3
CAISEATSGRLADEQYF
TGTGCCATCAGTGAGGCGACTAGCGGGAGGTTGGCGGACGAGCAGTACTTC
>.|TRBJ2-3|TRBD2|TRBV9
CASSVATSGSSDTQYF
TGTGCCAGCAGCGTAGCTACTAGCGGGAGCTCAGATACGCAGTATTTT
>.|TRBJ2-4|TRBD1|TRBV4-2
CASSFTGGKNIQYF
TGTGCCAGCAGCTTTACAGGGGGCAAAAACATTCAGTACTTC
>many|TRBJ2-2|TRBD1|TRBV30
CAWRLTGSGELFF
TGTGCCTGGAGGCTGACAGGGTCCGGGGAGCTGTTTTTT
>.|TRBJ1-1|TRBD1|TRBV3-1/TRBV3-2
CASSPRDSRPEAFF
TGTGCCAGCAGCCCCCGGGACAGCCGGCCTGAAGCTTTCTTT
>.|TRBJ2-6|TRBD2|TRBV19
CASSISGLAGFAGANVLTF
TGTGCCAGTAGTATAAGCGGACTAGCGGGTTTTGCCGGGGCCAACGTCCTGACTTTC
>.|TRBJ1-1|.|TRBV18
CASSPNRNTEAFF
TGTGCCAGCTCACCCAACAGGAACACTGAAGCTTTCTTT
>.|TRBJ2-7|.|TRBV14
CASSQVNEQYF
TGTGCCAGCAGCCAAGTCAACGAGCAGTACTTC
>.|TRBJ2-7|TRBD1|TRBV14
CASSQGQGVAYEQYF
TGTGCCAGCAGCCAAGGACAGGGAGTCGCCTACGAGCAGTACTTC
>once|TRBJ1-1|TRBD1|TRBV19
CASTLLRDSRMNTEAFF
TGTGCCAGTACCCTTCTCCGGGACAGCAGGATGAACACTGAAGCTTTCTTT
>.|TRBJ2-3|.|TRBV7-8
CASSLVLNPSTDTQYF
TGTGCCAGCAGCTTAGTACTCAACCCTAGCACAGATACGCAGTATTTT
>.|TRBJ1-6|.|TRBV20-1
CSASNPAPLHF
TGCAGTGCTAGTAACCCGGCACCCCTCCACTTT
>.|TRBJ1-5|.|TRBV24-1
CATSDFQDNQPQHF
TGTGCCACTAGTGATTTCCAGGACAATCAGCCCCAGCATTTT
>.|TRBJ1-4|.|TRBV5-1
CASSSSTGTNEKLFF
TGCGCCAGCAGCTCCTCCACAGGAACTAATGAAAAACTGTTTTTT
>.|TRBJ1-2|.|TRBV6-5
CASSPRGEDGGYTF
TGTGCCAGCAGCCCCCGGGGGGAAGATGGTGGCTACACCTTC
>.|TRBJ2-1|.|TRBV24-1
CATSAGGVSSYNEQFF
TGTGCCACCAGTGCCGGCGGGGTCAGCTCCTACAATGAGCAGTTCTTC
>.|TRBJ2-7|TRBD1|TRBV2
CASKGDRGGYEQYF
TGTGCCAGCAAAGGCGACAGGGGAGGCTACGAGCAGTACTTC